Below, 15 T cell receptor beta chains from the same sample are listed, as sequenced in a study of control samples from healthy donors and cancer patients. Using immunoSEQ multiplex PCR, the repertoire was profiled, and TCRdb retains in-frame clones only, with some absent. The sample has some 80,000 clones, approximately 92% seen once. The sequenced material came from blood. Every receptor here comes from a woman aged 60-75 years in good health.

V usage is TRBV2 and J usage is TRBJ2-6; TRBD2 matches 14 bases. The trim removed 6 bases at V and 0 bases at J, leaving 1 base unmatched. The CDR3 is 17 residues long. The germline gives CDR1 SNHLY, CDR2 FYNNEI. In DNA form, the CDR3 reads TGTGCCAGCAGCGGGACTAGCGGGGGCTCTGGGGCCAACGTCCTGACTTTC. It encodes CASSGTSGGSGANVLTF. The full variable domain, rest sourced from reference TRBV2 and TRBJ2-6, is EPEVTQTPSHQVTQMGQEVILRCVPISNHLYFYWYRQILGQKVEFLVSFYNNEISEKSEIFDDQFSVERPDGSNFTLKIRSTKLEDSAMYFCASSGTSGGSGANVLTFGAGSRLTVL.

V and J are TRBV4-1 and TRBJ2-1; D is tentatively TRBD1 or TRBD2 (7 bases each). This CDR3 is built from 15 residues. The V end was cut by 4 bases, the J end by 12 bases, with 22 bases between. CDR1 MGHRA and CDR2 YSYEKL come from the germline V gene. CDR3: CASSPGGGRRQGQFF. The DNA for the CDR3 is TGCGCCAGCAGCCCGGGGGGAGGGAGACGACAGGGGCAGTTCTTC.

This chain joins TRBV5-1 and TRBJ1-1; 8 nucleotides agree with TRBD1. From germline, CDR1 is SGHRS and CDR2 YFSETQ. The junction had 5 bases not matched to a gene; V was cut back by 6 bases and J by 1 base. The CDR3 is 14 residues long. CDR3 sequence: CASTMTGANTEAFF. In DNA, the CDR3 is TGCGCCAGCACTATGACAGGGGCGAACACTGAAGCTTTCTTT.

The chain has TRBV3-1 (or the pseudogene TRBV3-2) and TRBJ1-5; D gene ambiguous. V lost 5 bases and J 5 bases, leaving 19 bases between the germline ends. CDR1 is LGHDT, CDR2 YNNKEL, per germline (reference sequence). This CDR3 has 16 residues. The CDR3 loop reads CASSSNILWHHQPQHF. Here the CDR3 DNA reads TGTGCCAGCAGCAGCAACATTCTTTGGCATCATCAGCCCCAGCATTTT.

The rearrangement joins TRBV11-2 to TRBJ1-3; perhaps TRBD1 as D (6 bases). This CDR3 region has 15 residues. Germline CDR1 and CDR2: SGHAT and FQNNGV. V shed 3 bases and J shed 5 bases, with 14 bases lying between them. The CDR3 reads CASSFYGGGRNTIYF. The CDR3 coding sequence is TGTGCCAGCAGCTTCTACGGGGGGGGCCGAAACACCATATATTTT.

This clone was observed a single time. The chain couples TRBV9 to TRBJ1-6; no reliable D call. Germline-derived CDR1 and CDR2 are SGDLS and YYNGEE. Trimming stripped 4 bases from V and 10 bases from J, with 12 bases between. The CDR3 consists of 13 residues. The CDR3 loop is CASSPQGQSPLHF. The CDR3 DNA reads as TGTGCCAGCAGCCCTCAAGGTCAGTCACCCCTCCACTTT.

This clone appeared once. The chain couples TRBV6-5 to TRBJ1-1; D gene ambiguous. The CDR3 length is 11 residues. CDR1 and CDR2 (germline): MNHEY, SVGAGI. V was trimmed by 6 bases and J by 6 bases, leaving 8 bases between them. The CDR3, as DNA: TGTGCCAGCAGAGGCGGATCTGAAGCTTTCTTT. Amino acids: CASRGGSEAFF.

This chain's CDR3 is CASSKQGDQPQHF. CDR3 sequence (DNA): TGTGCCAGCAGCAAACAGGGGGATCAGCCCCAGCATTTT. The chain couples TRBV7-9 to TRBJ1-5; TRBD1 aligns across 8 bases. This CDR3 region has 13 residues. From germline, CDR1 is SEHNR and CDR2 FQNEAQ (reference sequence). Germline trimming cut 5 bases from V and 5 bases from J; bases unmatched to any gene: 2.

The chain is built from TRBV7-9 and TRBJ2-1; no clear D gene. The CDR3 loop spans 15 amino acids. Trimming removed 5 bases at V and 5 bases at J, with 16 bases between. Germline CDR1 and CDR2: SEHNR and FQNEAQ (reference sequence). CDR3 DNA sequence: TGTGCCAGCAGCACCGGGCAGGCCCGACACAATGAGCAGTTCTTC. Translating it yields CASSTGQARHNEQFF. The full variable domain, rest sourced from reference TRBV7-9 and TRBJ2-1, is DTGVSQNPRHKITKRGQNVTFRCDPISEHNRLYWYRQTLGQGPEFLTYFQNEAQLEKSRLLSDRFSAERPKGSFSTLEIQRTEQGDSAMYLCASSTGQARHNEQFFGPGTRLTVL.

This chain uses TRBV2 with TRBJ1-5; 8 bases fit TRBD1. The germline V gene encodes CDR1 SNHLY and CDR2 FYNNEI. CDR3 size: 16 residues. V lost 4 bases to trimming and J lost 1 base; unmatched junction nucleotides: 6. This chain's CDR3 is CASSASQGASNQPQHF. CDR3 nucleotides: TGTGCCAGCAGTGCAAGCCAGGGGGCGAGCAATCAGCCCCAGCATTTT.

The chain has TRBV27 and TRBJ2-4; D is unclear. V gave up 0 bases and J gave up 1 base, with 4 bases separating them. Germline V CDR1 and CDR2: MNHEY, SMNVEV (reference sequence). This CDR3 has 14 residues. The CDR3, as DNA: TGTGCCAGCAGTTTATCAGGGGCCAAAAACATTCAGTACTTC. The encoded protein is CASSLSGAKNIQYF.

This clone was seen once. This chain connects TRBV3-1 (or the pseudogene TRBV3-2) to TRBJ2-2; 9 bases are a match to TRBD1. The CDR3 is made up of 15 amino acids. After removal of 4 bases from V and 2 bases from J, the junction contained 2 bases not matched to a gene. Germline V gene sequence: CDR1 LGHDT, CDR2 YNNKEL (reference sequence). In DNA, the CDR3 is TGTGCCAGCAGCCCGGGACAGGGAAACACCGGGGAGCTGTTTTTT. Translated, it gives CASSPGQGNTGELFF.

V is TRBV9 and J is TRBJ2-1; 10 bases match TRBD2. Germline V gene data show CDR1 as SGDLS and CDR2 as YYNGEE. Losses at the gene ends were 5 bases for V and 3 bases for J; bases not matched to a gene: 5. This CDR3 has 15 residues. CDR3 loop: CASSLSSGGYNEQFF. The CDR3 DNA reads as TGTGCCAGCAGTCTATCTAGCGGGGGCTACAATGAGCAGTTCTTC.

The rearrangement uses TRBV6-1 and TRBJ1-2; TRBD1 aligns across 7 bases. The J segment lost 7 bases and the V segment lost 0 bases, leaving 5 bases of the junction unmatched. The germline CDR1 and CDR2 sequences are MNHNS and SASEGT. The CDR3 is 14 residues long. The CDR3 sequence is CASSEATGAGGYTF. CDR3 bases: TGTGCCAGCAGTGAAGCTACAGGGGCAGGTGGCTACACCTTC.

V and J are TRBV25-1 and TRBJ2-5; D tentatively fits TRBD1 or TRBD2 (5 bases each). V was pared by 1 base and J by 5 bases, with 17 bases between. CDR1 and CDR2 (germline): MGHDK, SYGVNS. The CDR3 runs 16 residues. CDR3 residues: CASSELGQGEGETQYF. CDR3 DNA: TGTGCCAGCAGTGAATTAGGCCAGGGCGAGGGCGAGACCCAGTACTTC.